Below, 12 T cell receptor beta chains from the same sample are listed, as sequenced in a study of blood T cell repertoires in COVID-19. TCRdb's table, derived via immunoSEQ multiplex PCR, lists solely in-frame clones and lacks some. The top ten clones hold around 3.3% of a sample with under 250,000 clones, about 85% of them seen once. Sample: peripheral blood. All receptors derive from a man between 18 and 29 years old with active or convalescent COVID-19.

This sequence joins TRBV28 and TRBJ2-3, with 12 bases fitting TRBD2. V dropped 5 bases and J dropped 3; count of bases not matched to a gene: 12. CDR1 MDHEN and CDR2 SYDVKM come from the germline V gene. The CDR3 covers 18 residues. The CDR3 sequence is CASSPRGLAGGHTDTQYF. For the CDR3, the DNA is TGTGCCAGCAGTCCCCGGGGCCTAGCGGGAGGGCATACAGATACGCAGTATTTT. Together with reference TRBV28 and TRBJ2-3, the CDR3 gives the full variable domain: DVKVTQSSRYLVKRTGEKVFLECVQDMDHENMFWYRQDPGLGLRLIYFSYDVKMKEKGDIPEGYSVSREKKERFSLILESASTNQTSMYLCASSPRGLAGGHTDTQYFGPGTRLTVL.

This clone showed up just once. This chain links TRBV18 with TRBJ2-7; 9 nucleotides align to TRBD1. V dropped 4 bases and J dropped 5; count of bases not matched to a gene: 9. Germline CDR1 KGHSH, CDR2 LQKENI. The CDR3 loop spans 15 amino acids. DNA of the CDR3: TGTGCCAGCTCACTCCGGACAGGGGATCTCCACGAGCAGTACTTC. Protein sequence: CASSLRTGDLHEQYF.

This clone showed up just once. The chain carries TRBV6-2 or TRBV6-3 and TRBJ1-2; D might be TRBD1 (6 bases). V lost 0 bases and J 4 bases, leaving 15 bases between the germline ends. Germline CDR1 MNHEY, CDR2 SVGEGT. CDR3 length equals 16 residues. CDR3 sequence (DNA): TGTGCCAGCAGTTACTCGCCGGAGGACAGTCTCTATGGCTACACCTTC. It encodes CASSYSPEDSLYGYTF.

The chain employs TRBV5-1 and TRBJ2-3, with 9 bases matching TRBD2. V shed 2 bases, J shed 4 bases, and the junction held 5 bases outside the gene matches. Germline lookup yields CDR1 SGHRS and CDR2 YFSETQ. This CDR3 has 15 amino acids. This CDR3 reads CASSLASGMSDTQYF. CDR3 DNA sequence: TGCGCCAGCAGCTTAGCTAGCGGGATGTCAGATACGCAGTATTTT.

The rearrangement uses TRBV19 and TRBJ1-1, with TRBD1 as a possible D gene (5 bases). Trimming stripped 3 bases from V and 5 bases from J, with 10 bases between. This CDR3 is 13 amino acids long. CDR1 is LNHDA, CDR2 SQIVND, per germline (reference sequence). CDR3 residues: CASSIRARTEAFF. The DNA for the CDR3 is TGTGCCAGTAGTATCAGGGCCCGAACTGAAGCTTTCTTT.

The CDR3 protein is CASSLTGTGKGYTF. The CDR3 DNA reads as TGCGCCAGCAGCTTGACCGGGACAGGGAAAGGCTACACCTTC. V usage is TRBV5-1 and J usage is TRBJ1-2, with 9 bases lining up with TRBD1. The germline CDR1 and CDR2 sequences are SGHRS and YFSETQ. V dropped 1 base and J dropped 8; count of bases not matched to a gene: 6. The CDR3 spans 14 residues.

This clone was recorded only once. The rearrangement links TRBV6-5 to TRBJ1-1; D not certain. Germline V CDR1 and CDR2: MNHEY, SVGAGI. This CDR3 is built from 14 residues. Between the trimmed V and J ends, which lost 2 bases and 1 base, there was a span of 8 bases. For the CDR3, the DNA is TGTGCCAGCAGTTACGAGACACCGAACACTGAAGCTTTCTTT. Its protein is CASSYETPNTEAFF.

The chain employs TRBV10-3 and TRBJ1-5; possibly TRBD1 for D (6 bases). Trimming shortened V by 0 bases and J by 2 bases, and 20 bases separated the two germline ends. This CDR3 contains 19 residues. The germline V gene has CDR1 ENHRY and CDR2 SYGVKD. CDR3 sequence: CAISESGGSARVGNQPQHF. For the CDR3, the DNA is TGTGCCATCAGTGAGTCAGGGGGTTCGGCGCGGGTTGGCAATCAGCCCCAGCATTTT.

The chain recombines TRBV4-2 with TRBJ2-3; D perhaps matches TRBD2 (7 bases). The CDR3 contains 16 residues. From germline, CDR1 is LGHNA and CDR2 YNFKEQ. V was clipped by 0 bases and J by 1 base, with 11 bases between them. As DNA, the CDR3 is TGTGCCAGCAGCCAAGAGGCGGGGGCGGGCACAGATACGCAGTATTTT. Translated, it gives CASSQEAGAGTDTQYF.

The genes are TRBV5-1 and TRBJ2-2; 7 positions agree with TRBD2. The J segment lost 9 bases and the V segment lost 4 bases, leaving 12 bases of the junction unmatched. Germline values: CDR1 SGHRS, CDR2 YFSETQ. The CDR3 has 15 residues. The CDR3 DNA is TGCGCCAGCAGCCAACCGGGACTAACGGGCCGGGAGCTGTTTTTT. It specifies CASSQPGLTGRELFF.

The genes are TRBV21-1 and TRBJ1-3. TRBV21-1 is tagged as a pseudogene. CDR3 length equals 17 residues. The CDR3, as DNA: TGTGCCAGCAGCATATTGGCGGGACGTCTCTCTGGAAACACCATATATTTT. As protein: CASSILAGRLSGNTIYF.

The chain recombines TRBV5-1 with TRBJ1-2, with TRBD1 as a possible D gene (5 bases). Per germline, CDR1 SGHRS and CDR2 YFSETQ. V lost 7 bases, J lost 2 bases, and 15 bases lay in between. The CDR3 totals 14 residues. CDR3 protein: CASGEAGRNYGYTF. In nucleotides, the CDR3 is TGCGCCAGCGGGGAGGCAGGGAGAAACTATGGCTACACCTTC.